This passage covers 24 T cell receptor beta chains from one sample sequenced in a study of neurological immune-mediated disorders. A single record per CDR3 protein comes from TCRdb applying MiXCR to the 5' RACE reads. The sample contains 25,000 to 30,000 distinct CDR3 sequences, about 12% of which appear only once. Input material: PBMCs. The receptors originated from a woman aged 55-69 years in good health.

In its sample, this clonotype was seen many times. V usage is TRBV29-1 and J usage is TRBJ1-2; 7 nucleotides line up with TRBD1. This CDR3 is built from 11 residues. Germline CDR1 SQVTM, CDR2 ANQGSEA. CDR3 bases: TGCAGTGCCTCAGGGGGTGATGGCTACACCTTC. It is translated as CSASGGDGYTF.

J is TRBJ1-5 and V is TRBV5-1; D unresolved. Germline V CDR1 and CDR2: SGHRS, YFSETQ. The CDR3 spans 13 residues. Between the trimmed V and J ends, which lost 2 bases and 7 bases, there was a span of 10 bases. Here the CDR3 DNA reads TGCGCCAGCAGCTTTCAAGGTAACCAGCCCCAGCATTTT. This gives the protein CASSFQGNQPQHF.

Many counts were recorded for this clonotype. This chain uses TRBV7-9 with TRBJ2-1, with 10 bases matching TRBD2. After removal of 0 bases from V and 6 bases from J, the junction contained 8 bases not matched to a gene. Germline V gene data show CDR1 as SEHNR and CDR2 as FQNEAQ (reference sequence). The CDR3 contains 17 residues. The CDR3: CASSLAKTQRGGNEQFF. CDR3 nucleotides: TGTGCCAGCAGCTTAGCGAAGACCCAGCGGGGGGGCAATGAGCAGTTCTTC.

In its sample, this clonotype was seen many times. The genes are TRBV6-2 or TRBV6-3 and TRBJ2-3, with a tentative D call TRBD2 (6 bases). The CDR3 sequence is 15 residues long. Germline V lookup: CDR1 MNHEY, CDR2 SVGEGT. Between the trimmed V and J ends, which lost 5 bases and 6 bases, there was a span of 18 bases. CDR3 amino acids: CASSPRLERADTQYF. In DNA form, the CDR3 reads TGTGCCAGCAGTCCTCGACTAGAACGGGCGGATACGCAGTATTTT.

The table lists this clonotype with many counts. The chain couples TRBV12-3 or TRBV12-4 to TRBJ2-1, with 8 nucleotides matching TRBD2. V shed 5 bases, J shed 4 bases, and the junction held 7 bases outside the gene matches. The CDR3 consists of 15 residues. CDR3 nucleotides: TGTGCCAGCAGTCCCGGCGGGACTAGATACAATGAGCAGTTCTTC. Protein product: CASSPGGTRYNEQFF.

This clonotype was observed at least ten times. The rearrangement links TRBV20-1 to TRBJ2-3; possible D gene TRBD2, 7 bases. Germline V gene lookup returns CDR1 DFQATT and CDR2 SNEGSKA (reference sequence). V lost 2 bases, J lost 5 bases, and 20 bases lay in between. The CDR3 runs to 16 residues. CDR3 sequence: CSARPQGTTMGDTQYF. CDR3 nucleotides: TGCAGTGCTAGACCCCAGGGGACTACAATGGGAGATACGCAGTATTTT.

Ten or more counts support this clonotype. The chain uses TRBV7-3 and TRBJ1-1, with D maybe TRBD1 (6 bases). Trimming stripped 5 bases from V and 11 bases from J, with 18 bases between. Per germline, CDR1 SGHTA and CDR2 FQGTGA. CDR3 size: 13 residues. The CDR3 DNA is TGTGCCAGCAGCCCGAACACAGGGATAAGGGCTTTCTTT. Translating gives CASSPNTGIRAFF.

This clonotype was detected ten times or more. J is TRBJ1-2 and V is TRBV5-6; a weak D match, TRBD1 (5 bases). The length of the CDR3 is 14 residues. The germline CDR1 and CDR2 sequences are SGHDT and YYEEEE. The germline V and J ends were trimmed by 2 bases and 7 bases, with 15 bases remaining between them. CDR3 nucleotides: TGTGCCAGCAGCTTAAGAAGGGCAGGGCCTGGCTACACCTTC. Translated, it gives CASSLRRAGPGYTF. Full variable domain (missing parts from reference TRBV5-6 and TRBJ1-2): DAGVTQSPTHLIKTRGQQVTLRCSPKSGHDTVSWYQQALGQGPQFIFQYYEEEERQRGNFPDRFSGHQFPNYSSELNVNALLLGDSALYLCASSLRRAGPGYTFGSGTRLTVV.

There are many counts of this clonotype. J is TRBJ2-5 and V is TRBV7-2; TRBD2 might be the D (6 bases). CDR1 is SGHTA and CDR2 is FQGNSA in the germline V gene. This CDR3 comprises 17 residues. Trimming removed 5 bases at V and 3 bases at J, with 22 bases between. The DNA of the CDR3 is TGTGCCAGCAGCGACGACAGAGGCGGGGCGCGAGAAGAGACCCAGTACTTC. Its translation is CASSDDRGGAREETQYF.

This clonotype was counted many times. The V call is TRBV5-5, the J call TRBJ2-6; perhaps TRBD2 as D (5 bases). The CDR3 covers 18 residues. Between the trimmed V and J ends, which lost 1 base and 0 bases, there was a span of 14 bases. CDR1 and CDR2 from the germline V gene are SGHKS and YYEKEE (reference sequence). The chain's CDR3 is CASSLRAGDSSGANVLTF. The DNA of the CDR3 is TGTGCCAGCAGCTTGCGTGCCGGGGATAGCTCTGGGGCCAACGTCCTGACTTTC.

CDR3 residues: CASSPNQARFYEQYF. In nucleotides, the CDR3 is TGTGCCAGCAGCCCAAACCAGGCGCGTTTCTACGAGCAGTACTTC. This sequence joins TRBV7-2 and TRBJ2-7, with no clear D. CDR3 length equals 15 residues. The germline CDR1 and CDR2 sequences are SGHTA and FQGNSA. The germline V and J ends were trimmed by 5 bases and 3 bases, with 17 bases remaining between them.

In its sample, this clonotype was seen many times. The rearrangement links TRBV29-1 to TRBJ1-4, with D uncertain. The CDR3 runs 12 residues. V shed 7 bases and J shed 8 bases, with 14 bases lying between them. CDR1 SQVTM and CDR2 ANQGSEA come from the germline V gene. The CDR3 here is CSAQVGREKLFF. The CDR3 bases are TGCAGCGCTCAGGTGGGGAGGGAAAAACTGTTTTTT. The variable domain in full, with the rest retrieved from reference TRBV29-1 and TRBJ1-4, is SAVISQKPSRDICQRGTSLTIQCQVDSQVTMMFWYRQQPGQSLTLIATANQGSEATYESGFVIDKFPISRPNLTFSTLTVSNMSPEDSSIYLCSAQVGREKLFFGSGTQLSVL.

Many counts were recorded for this clonotype. The genes are TRBV21-1 and TRBJ2-3. TRBV21-1 is classified as a pseudogene. This CDR3 has 14 residues. The CDR3: CASSKAGSRDTQYF. The DNA of the CDR3 is TGTGCCAGCAGCAAAGCTGGCAGTAGAGATACGCAGTATTTT.

There are many counts of this clonotype. This sequence joins TRBV3-1 and TRBJ2-7, with D unresolved. V was clipped by 0 bases and J by 3 bases, with 15 bases between them. The germline V gene encodes CDR1 LGHDT and CDR2 YNNKEL (reference sequence). The CDR3 consists of 16 residues. The CDR3 DNA sequence: TGTGCCAGCAGCCAAGATCTTAACAGAGCCTTCTACGAGCAGTACTTC. It specifies CASSQDLNRAFYEQYF.

V and J are TRBV27 and TRBJ2-7; the D gene could be TRBD1 or TRBD2 (5 bases each). The germline CDR1 and CDR2 sequences are MNHEY and SMNVEV (reference sequence). Deletions cut 2 bases from V and 7 bases from J, with 12 bases between. The CDR3 has 13 amino acids. CDR3 nucleotides: TGTGCCAGCAGTTTACCAGGTGGGACGGAGCAGTACTTC. Encoded protein: CASSLPGGTEQYF.

This clonotype was found many times. J is TRBJ2-1 and V is TRBV7-8; D is perhaps TRBD1 (6 bases). V lost 0 bases and J lost 6, with 12 bases in between. The CDR3 spans 15 residues. From germline, CDR1 is SGHVS and CDR2 FQNEAQ. The CDR3 sequence: CASSLATSTGNEQFF. The CDR3 DNA reads as TGTGCCAGCAGCTTAGCGACCTCGACAGGCAATGAGCAGTTCTTC.

This clonotype was counted many times. V usage is TRBV5-1 and J usage is TRBJ1-1, with D possibly TRBD1 on 5 matching bases. Germline CDR1 is SGHRS and CDR2 is YFSETQ. The CDR3 is 15 amino acids. V was cut by 5 bases and J by 1 base, with 15 bases left in between. As DNA, the CDR3 is TGCGCCAGCAGTCCTATGGGCACAGGGAACACTGAAGCTTTCTTT. Protein product: CASSPMGTGNTEAFF.

The chain has TRBV29-1 and TRBJ2-7; TRBD2 matches at 9 bases. Germline CDR1 is SQVTM and CDR2 is ANQGSEA. The junction had 13 bases not matched to a gene; V was cut back by 6 bases and J by 4 bases. The CDR3 length is 15 residues. CDR3 DNA sequence: TGCAGCGTAACACTCAGGCTAGCGGGGAATTACGAGCAGTACTTC. This translates into CSVTLRLAGNYEQYF.

In its sample, this clonotype was seen many times. The chain carries TRBV5-1 and TRBJ1-2; 9 bases line up with TRBD1. Germline V gene lookup returns CDR1 SGHRS and CDR2 YFSETQ. Germline trimming cut 4 bases from V and 8 bases from J; bases unmatched to any gene: 6. The CDR3 is 13 amino acids. This CDR3 reads CASSRGQGEGYTF. The CDR3 bases are TGCGCCAGCAGCCGGGGACAGGGCGAAGGCTACACCTTC.

This clonotype appeared many times. V gene TRBV20-1 combines with J gene TRBJ1-2; perhaps TRBD1 as D (6 bases). There are 12 residues in the CDR3. Germline V gene lookup returns CDR1 DFQATT and CDR2 SNEGSKA (reference sequence). The V end lost 7 bases, the J end lost 4 bases, and 13 bases lay between the germline ends. CDR3 sequence reads: CSVIGQSYGYTF. CDR3 nucleotide sequence: TGCAGTGTTATAGGACAGTCCTATGGCTACACCTTC.

At least ten counts were recorded for this clonotype. The rearrangement links TRBV5-1 to TRBJ2-7; 12 bases are shared with TRBD1. The CDR3 spans 14 residues. Per germline, CDR1 SGHRS and CDR2 YFSETQ. V shed 4 bases, J shed 6 bases, and the junction held 5 bases outside the gene matches. DNA of the CDR3: TGCGCCAGCAGCGGGGGACAGGGGGCAGGCGAGCAGTACTTC. Translation gives CASSGGQGAGEQYF.

This clonotype has a count of ten or more. The gene calls are TRBV5-1 and TRBJ2-5; TRBD1 might be the D (5 bases). Deletions cut 2 bases from V and 5 bases from J, with 13 bases between. Germline values: CDR1 SGHRS, CDR2 YFSETQ. The CDR3 length is 14 residues. CDR3 DNA sequence: TGCGCCAGCAGCTTAATGCAGGGTGAGGAGACCCAGTACTTC. As protein: CASSLMQGEETQYF.

This clonotype was found many times. The V call is TRBV5-1, the J call TRBJ2-2, with TRBD1 matching over 9 bases. CDR1 is SGHRS and CDR2 is YFSETQ in the germline V gene. Unmatched junction bases numbered 3, after V lost 0 bases and J lost 6 bases. The CDR3 has 15 amino acids. CDR3 sequence: CASSLDRGLAGELFF. The CDR3 bases are TGCGCCAGCAGCTTGGACAGGGGGCTGGCCGGGGAGCTGTTTTTT.

This clonotype has a count of ten or more. This chain links TRBV12-3 or TRBV12-4 with TRBJ2-2; 11 bases agree with TRBD2. This CDR3 region has 16 residues. The V gene end was trimmed by 6 bases and the J gene end by 3 bases; junction bases not matched to a gene: 6. The CDR3 protein is CASRQIAGGHTGELFF. CDR3 coding DNA: TGTGCCAGCAGACAGATAGCGGGGGGGCACACCGGGGAGCTGTTTTTT.